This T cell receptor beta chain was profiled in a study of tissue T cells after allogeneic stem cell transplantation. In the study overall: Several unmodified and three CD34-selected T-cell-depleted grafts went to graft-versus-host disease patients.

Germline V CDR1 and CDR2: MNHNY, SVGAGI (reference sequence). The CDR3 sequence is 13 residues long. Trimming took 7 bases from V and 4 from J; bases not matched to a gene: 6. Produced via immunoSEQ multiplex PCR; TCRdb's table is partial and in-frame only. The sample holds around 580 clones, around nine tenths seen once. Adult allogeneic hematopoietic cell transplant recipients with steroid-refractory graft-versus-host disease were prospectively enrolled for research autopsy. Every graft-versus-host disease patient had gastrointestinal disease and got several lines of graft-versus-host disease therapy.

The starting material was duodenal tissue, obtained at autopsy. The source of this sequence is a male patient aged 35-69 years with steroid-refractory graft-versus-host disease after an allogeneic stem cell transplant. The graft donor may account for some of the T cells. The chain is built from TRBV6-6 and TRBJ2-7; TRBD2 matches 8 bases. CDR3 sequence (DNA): TGTGCCAGCACCCTGGCGGGGGGATACGAGCAGTACTTC. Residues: CASTLAGGYEQYF.